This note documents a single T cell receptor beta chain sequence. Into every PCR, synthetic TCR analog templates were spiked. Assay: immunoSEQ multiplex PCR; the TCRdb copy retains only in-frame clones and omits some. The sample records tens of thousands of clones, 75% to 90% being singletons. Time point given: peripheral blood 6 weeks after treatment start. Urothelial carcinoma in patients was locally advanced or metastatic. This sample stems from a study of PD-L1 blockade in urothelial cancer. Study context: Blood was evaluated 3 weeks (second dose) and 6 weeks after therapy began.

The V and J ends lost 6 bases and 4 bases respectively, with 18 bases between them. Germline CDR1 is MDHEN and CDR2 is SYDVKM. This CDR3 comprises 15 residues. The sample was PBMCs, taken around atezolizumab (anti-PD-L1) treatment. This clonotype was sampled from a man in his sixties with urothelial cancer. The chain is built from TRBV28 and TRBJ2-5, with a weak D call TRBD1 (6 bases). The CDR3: CASRRKTGWAETQYF. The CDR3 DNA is TGTGCCAGCAGACGAAAGACAGGATGGGCAGAGACCCAGTACTTC.